Each of the 18 T cell receptor beta chains below was sequenced from the same sample in a study of PD-L1 blockade in urothelial cancer (dated by TCRdb to 2016 to 2017). Preparation of the library involved the immunoSEQ multiplex PCR assay. TCRdb took this table from immuneACCESS and kept in-frame rearrangements with V and J called. Such tables lack part of the clones; where checked against another copy, unresolved V genes explain under half of the gap, and the rest is unexplained. The sample records some 100,000 clones, roughly nine tenths of which are singletons. In total, the top ten clones hold 0.85% to 1% of the sample. The input for sequencing was PBMCs, taken around atezolizumab (anti-PD-L1) treatment. The receptor set was obtained from a woman older than 75 with urothelial cancer.

The chain uses TRBV5-1 and TRBJ2-1; maybe TRBD2 (6 bases). Germline lookup yields CDR1 SGHRS and CDR2 YFSETQ. The CDR3 loop spans 15 amino acids. V lost 4 bases, J lost 5 bases, and 16 bases lay in between. This CDR3 reads CASSGGTFDNNEQFF. The CDR3 bases are TGCGCCAGCAGCGGCGGGACGTTCGACAACAATGAGCAGTTCTTC.

The genes are TRBV28 and TRBJ2-7, with 10 bases matching TRBD2. The CDR3 has 14 residues. The junction had 5 bases not matched to a gene; V was cut back by 6 bases and J by 3 bases. CDR1 MDHEN and CDR2 SYDVKM come from the germline V gene. The CDR3 reads CASSPSGSYYEQYF. In DNA form, the CDR3 reads TGTGCCAGCAGCCCTAGCGGGAGTTACTACGAGCAGTACTTC.

V is TRBV9 and J is TRBJ1-5, with TRBD1 matching 8 bases. The V and J ends lost 0 bases and 6 bases, in that order; junction bases with no gene match: 5. The CDR3 runs 15 residues. Germline V gene lookup returns CDR1 SGDLS and CDR2 YYNGEE. The CDR3 here is CASSVGGQGFQPQHF. CDR3 nucleotide sequence: TGTGCCAGCAGCGTAGGCGGACAGGGATTTCAGCCCCAGCATTTT.

This clone was seen only once. This chain joins TRBV7-9 and TRBJ2-3, with D perhaps TRBD2 (5 bases). V dropped 5 bases and J dropped 4 bases, with 13 bases sitting between them. This CDR3 comprises 14 residues. Per the germline V gene, CDR1 is SEHNR and CDR2 is FQNEAQ (reference sequence). In DNA, the CDR3 is TGTGCCAGCAGCCCCAGAAGTAGCGCAGATACGCAGTATTTT. Its translation is CASSPRSSADTQYF. Filled out from reference TRBV7-9 and TRBJ2-3, the complete variable domain reads DTGVSQNPRHKITKRGQNVTFRCDPISEHNRLYWYRQTLGQGPEFLTYFQNEAQLEKSRLLSDRFSAERPKGSFSTLEIQRTEQGDSAMYLCASSPRSSADTQYFGPGTRLTVL.

The gene calls are TRBV30 and TRBJ2-7; D perhaps matches TRBD1 (6 bases). V was trimmed by 6 bases and J by 5 bases, leaving 20 bases between them. Germline CDR1 is GTSNPN and CDR2 is SVGIG (reference sequence). The CDR3 is made up of 14 amino acids. CDR3 in amino acids: CACSPGHASHEQYF. The CDR3 DNA reads as TGTGCCTGCTCACCGGGACACGCATCCCACGAGCAGTACTTC.

V usage is TRBV19 and J usage is TRBJ1-1, with TRBD1 identical over 10 bases. With V trimmed by 10 bases and J by 4 bases, 3 bases remained unmatched. Germline V gene data show CDR1 as LNHDA and CDR2 as SQIVND (reference sequence). CDR3 size: 12 residues. CDR3 in DNA: TGTGCCACGTGGGACAGGGGCACTGAAGCTTTCTTT. Residues: CATWDRGTEAFF.

The V gene is TRBV6-6, the J gene TRBJ1-2; D is ambiguous. V lost 7 bases and J 6 bases, leaving 12 bases between the germline ends. The germline gives CDR1 MNHNY, CDR2 SVGAGI (reference sequence). The CDR3 is 12 residues long. The CDR3 DNA is TGTGCCAGCATGCGGGAACCGGATGGCTACACCTTC. This sequence encodes CASMREPDGYTF.

The rearrangement uses TRBV11-3 and TRBJ2-7, with D perhaps TRBD2 (5 bases). Germline assignment: CDR1 SGHNT and CDR2 YENEEA. This CDR3 comprises 14 residues. The V gene lost 5 bases and the J gene lost 3 bases, with 14 bases spanning the gap. The CDR3 DNA reads as TGTGCCAGCAGCCGTGATGGAGGCGACTACGAGCAGTACTTC. Residues: CASSRDGGDYEQYF.

The chain employs TRBV19 and TRBJ2-3; D may be TRBD1 (6 bases). This CDR3 is built from 14 residues. Germline CDR1 reads LNHDA; CDR2 reads SQIVND (reference sequence). Trimming pared 5 bases from V and 1 base from J, leaving 10 bases between. The CDR3 spells CASSPRQGTDTQYF. Written as DNA, the CDR3 is TGTGCCAGTAGTCCCCGACAGGGCACAGATACGCAGTATTTT.

This chain connects TRBV10-1 to TRBJ2-7, with a weak D call TRBD1 (6 bases). The CDR3 has 14 residues. Germline CDR1 reads WNHNN; CDR2 reads SYGVQD (reference sequence). The V gene lost 10 bases and the J gene lost 7 bases, with 23 bases spanning the gap. The CDR3 DNA is TGCGCCACCTCTCCGGGACATACTGTACGGGAGCAGTACTTC. The encoded protein is CATSPGHTVREQYF.

This chain joins TRBV7-2 and TRBJ2-7; TRBD1 might be the D (6 bases). Trimming took 4 bases from V and 6 from J, leaving 22 bases between them. The CDR3 runs to 16 residues. Germline V lookup: CDR1 SGHTA, CDR2 FQGNSA. CDR3 sequence: CASSSPVGTTRVEQYF. DNA of the CDR3: TGTGCCAGCAGCTCCCCCGTGGGGACAACGCGCGTCGAGCAGTACTTC.

The V call is TRBV5-4, the J call TRBJ2-1; 7 nucleotides align to TRBD2. Germline lookup yields CDR1 SGHNT and CDR2 YYREEE (reference sequence). J gave up 7 bases and V 10 bases, and 11 bases lay outside the gene matches. The CDR3 has 13 residues. The CDR3 spells CAGTSGTTNEQFF. The CDR3 nucleotides are TGTGCCGGGACCTCCGGGACTACAAATGAGCAGTTCTTC.

The chain couples TRBV10-3 to TRBJ1-2; TRBD1 aligns across 8 bases. Germline-derived CDR1 and CDR2 are ENHRY and SYGVKD. The V and J ends lost 2 bases and 5 bases, in that order; junction bases with no gene match: 4. The CDR3 totals 14 residues. The chain's CDR3 is CAISETTGAYGYTF. DNA of the CDR3: TGTGCCATCAGTGAGACGACAGGGGCGTATGGCTACACCTTC.

The chain has TRBV7-2 and TRBJ1-1, with D unclear. Germline V gene lookup returns CDR1 SGHTA and CDR2 FQGNSA. CDR3 length equals 14 residues. V was shortened by 4 bases and J by 4 bases, with 13 bases between the two germline ends. CDR3 sequence reads: CASSYYSGGTEAFF. The DNA of the CDR3 is TGTGCCAGCAGCTACTACTCTGGAGGCACTGAAGCTTTCTTT.

The chain links TRBV6-5 to TRBJ2-5; 9 bases line up with TRBD2. In germline, CDR1 is MNHEY, CDR2 SVGAGI. With 4 bases clipped from V and 5 bases from J, the junction kept 8 bases outside the gene matches. The CDR3 is 15 residues long. The CDR3 DNA is TGTGCCAGCAGTTTCGCCCCCAGCGGGAGGGAGACCCAGTACTTC. The encoded protein is CASSFAPSGRETQYF.

In the case of this clone: Mismatch with germline at one junction end may stem from a read error. The rearrangement joins TRBV4-2 to TRBJ1-3, with D uncertain. CDR1 is LGHNA and CDR2 is YNFKEQ in the germline V gene. The CDR3 runs to 13 residues. CDR3 in DNA: TGTGCCAGCAGCGAAGATGTACGGGTCACCATATATTTT. Residues: CASSEDVRVTIYF.

The chain has TRBV28 and TRBJ2-1; 7 positions match TRBD2. This CDR3 region has 13 residues. Germline V gene sequence: CDR1 MDHEN, CDR2 SYDVKM. V trimming: 6 bases; J trimming: 4 bases; junction bases outside the gene matches: 3. The CDR3 nucleotides read TGTGCCAGCAGCGGGAGGCCTTACAATGAGCAGTTCTTC. Translated, it gives CASSGRPYNEQFF.

V is TRBV19 and J is TRBJ2-2; 7 bases are a match to TRBD1. This CDR3 has 14 residues. Germline V gene data show CDR1 as LNHDA and CDR2 as SQIVND (reference sequence). The V gene end was trimmed by 10 bases and the J gene end by 6 bases; junction bases not matched to a gene: 11. CDR3 region: CATQQGKLAGELFF. The CDR3 DNA is TGTGCCACCCAACAGGGGAAATTAGCCGGGGAGCTGTTTTTT.